Given below is one T cell receptor beta chain in context. Its antigen is unidentified. The sample is drawn from a study of T-cell memory formation after mild COVID-19. Study context: Most TCR clusters belonged to a single donor.

Whole-study findings and limits: Later expanders leaned toward CD4+, whereas clones contracting from day 15 to 85 were balanced CD4/CD8.

The CDR3 is 13 amino acids. Losses at the gene ends were 6 bases for V and 6 bases for J; bases not matched to a gene: 4. Germline CDR1 reads SQVTM; CDR2 reads ANQGSEA. TCRdb re-called the 5' RACE reads with MiXCR, one entry per CDR3 protein. This table holds roughly 250,000 distinct CDR3 sequences, about 17% found once. This receptor was obtained from a man between 18 and 35 years old who had mild COVID-19 (a few samples of this study predate the infection). Cell type and time point are not known. The sequencing input was PBMCs or a T cell subset sorted from them (not recorded which). The V and J genes are TRBV29-1 and TRBJ1-6, with 8 bases aligning to TRBD1. The chain's CDR3 is CSVADRVNSPLHF. The CDR3 nucleotides read TGCAGCGTGGCGGACAGGGTTAATTCACCCCTCCACTTT.